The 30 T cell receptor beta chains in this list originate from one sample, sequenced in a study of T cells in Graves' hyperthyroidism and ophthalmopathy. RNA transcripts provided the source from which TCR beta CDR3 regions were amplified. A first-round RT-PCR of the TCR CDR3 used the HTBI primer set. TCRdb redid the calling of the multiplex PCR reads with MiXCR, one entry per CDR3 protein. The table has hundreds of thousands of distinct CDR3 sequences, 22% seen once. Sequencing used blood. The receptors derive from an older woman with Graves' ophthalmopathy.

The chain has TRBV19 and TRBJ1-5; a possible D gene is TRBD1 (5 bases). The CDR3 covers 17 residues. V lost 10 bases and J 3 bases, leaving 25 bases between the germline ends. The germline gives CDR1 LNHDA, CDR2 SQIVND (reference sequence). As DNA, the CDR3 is TGTGCCATCCGAGGACACGGAGATGTATCGACCAATCAGCCCCAGCATTTT. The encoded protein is CAIRGHGDVSTNQPQHF.

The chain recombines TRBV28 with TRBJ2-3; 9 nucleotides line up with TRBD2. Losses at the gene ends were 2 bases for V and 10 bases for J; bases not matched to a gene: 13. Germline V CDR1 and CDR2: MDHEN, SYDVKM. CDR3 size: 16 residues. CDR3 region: CASSLRGLASGRAQYF. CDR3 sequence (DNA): TGTGCCAGCAGTTTAAGGGGACTAGCCTCCGGACGGGCGCAGTATTTT.

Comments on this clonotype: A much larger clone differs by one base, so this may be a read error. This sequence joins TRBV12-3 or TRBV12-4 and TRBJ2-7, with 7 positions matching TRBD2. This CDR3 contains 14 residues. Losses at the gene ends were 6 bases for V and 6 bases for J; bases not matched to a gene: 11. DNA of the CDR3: TGTGCCAGCAGCCACAGCGGGATGACGCGCGAGCAGTACTTC. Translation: CASSHSGMTREQYF.

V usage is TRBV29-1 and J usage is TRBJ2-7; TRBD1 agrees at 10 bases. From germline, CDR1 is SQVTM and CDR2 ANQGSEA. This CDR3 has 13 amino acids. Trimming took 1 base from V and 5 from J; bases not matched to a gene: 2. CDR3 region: CSVEGTGGNEQYF. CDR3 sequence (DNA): TGCAGCGTTGAAGGGACAGGGGGGAACGAGCAGTACTTC.

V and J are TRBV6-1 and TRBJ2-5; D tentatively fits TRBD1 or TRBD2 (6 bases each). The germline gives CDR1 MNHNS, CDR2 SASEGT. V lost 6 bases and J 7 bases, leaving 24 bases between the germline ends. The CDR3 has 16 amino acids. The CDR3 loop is CASRKRGTLGGGTQYF. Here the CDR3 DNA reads TGTGCCAGCAGGAAACGCGGGACCCTCGGAGGGGGGACCCAGTACTTC.

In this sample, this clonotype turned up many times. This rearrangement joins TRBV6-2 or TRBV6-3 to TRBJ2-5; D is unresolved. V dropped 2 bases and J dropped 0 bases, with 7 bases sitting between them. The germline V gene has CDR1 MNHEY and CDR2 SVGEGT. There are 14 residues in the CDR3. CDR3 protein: CASSYTSYQETQYF. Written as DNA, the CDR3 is TGTGCCAGCAGTTACACCAGTTACCAAGAGACCCAGTACTTC.

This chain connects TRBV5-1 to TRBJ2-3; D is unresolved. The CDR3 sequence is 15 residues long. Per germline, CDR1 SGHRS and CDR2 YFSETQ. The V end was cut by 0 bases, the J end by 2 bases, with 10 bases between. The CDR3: CASSLAGQYTDTQYF. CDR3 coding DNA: TGCGCCAGCAGCTTGGCGGGTCAATACACAGATACGCAGTATTTT. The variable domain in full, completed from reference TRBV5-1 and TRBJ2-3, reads KAGVTQTPRYLIKTRGQQVTLSCSPISGHRSVSWYQQTPGQGLQFLFEYFSETQRNKGNFPGRFSGRQFSNSRSEMNVSTLELGDSALYLCASSLAGQYTDTQYFGPGTRLTVL.

The CDR3 loop is CSARGEAGGTYEQYF. CDR3 bases: TGCAGTGCTAGAGGGGAAGCGGGAGGAACCTACGAGCAGTACTTC. This rearrangement joins TRBV20-1 to TRBJ2-7; 9 bases align to TRBD2. Germline trimming cut 1 base from V and 2 bases from J; bases unmatched to any gene: 6. Germline lookup yields CDR1 DFQATT and CDR2 SNEGSKA (reference sequence). The CDR3 extends over 15 amino acids.

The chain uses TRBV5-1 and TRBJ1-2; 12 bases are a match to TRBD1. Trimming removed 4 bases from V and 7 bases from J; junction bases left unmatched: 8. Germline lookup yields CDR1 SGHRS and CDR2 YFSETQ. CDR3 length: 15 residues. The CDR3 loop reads CASSPGTGGPLGYTF. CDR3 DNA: TGCGCCAGCAGCCCCGGGACAGGGGGCCCGCTTGGCTACACCTTC. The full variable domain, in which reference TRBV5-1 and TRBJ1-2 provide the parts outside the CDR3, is KAGVTQTPRYLIKTRGQQVTLSCSPISGHRSVSWYQQTPGQGLQFLFEYFSETQRNKGNFPGRFSGRQFSNSRSEMNVSTLELGDSALYLCASSPGTGGPLGYTFGSGTRLTVV.

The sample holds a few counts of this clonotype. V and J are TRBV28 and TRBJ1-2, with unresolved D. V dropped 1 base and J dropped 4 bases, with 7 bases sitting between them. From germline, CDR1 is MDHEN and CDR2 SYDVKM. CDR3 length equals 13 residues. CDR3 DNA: TGTGCCAGCAGTTTATCCCTTGCCTATGGCTACACCTTC. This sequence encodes CASSLSLAYGYTF.

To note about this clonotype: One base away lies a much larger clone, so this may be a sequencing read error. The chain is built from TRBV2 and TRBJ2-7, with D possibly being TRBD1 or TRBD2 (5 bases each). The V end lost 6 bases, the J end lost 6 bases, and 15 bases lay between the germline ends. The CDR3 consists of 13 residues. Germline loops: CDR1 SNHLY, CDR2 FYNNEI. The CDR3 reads CASSRDGSFEQYF. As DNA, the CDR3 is TGTGCCAGCAGCCGGGACGGGTCGTTCGAGCAGTACTTC.

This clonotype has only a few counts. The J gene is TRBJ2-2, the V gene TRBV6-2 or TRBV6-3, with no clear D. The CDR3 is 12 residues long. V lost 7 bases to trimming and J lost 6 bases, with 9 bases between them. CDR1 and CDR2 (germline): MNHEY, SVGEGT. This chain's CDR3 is CASTSRAGELFF. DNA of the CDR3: TGTGCCAGCACCTCCAGAGCCGGGGAGCTGTTTTTT.

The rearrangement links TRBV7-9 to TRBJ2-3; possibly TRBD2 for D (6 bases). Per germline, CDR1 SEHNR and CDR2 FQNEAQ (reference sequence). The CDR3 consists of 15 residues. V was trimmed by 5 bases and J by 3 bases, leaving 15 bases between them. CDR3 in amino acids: CASSVRGLGTDTQYF. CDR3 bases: TGTGCCAGCAGCGTGCGGGGCCTGGGGACAGATACGCAGTATTTT.

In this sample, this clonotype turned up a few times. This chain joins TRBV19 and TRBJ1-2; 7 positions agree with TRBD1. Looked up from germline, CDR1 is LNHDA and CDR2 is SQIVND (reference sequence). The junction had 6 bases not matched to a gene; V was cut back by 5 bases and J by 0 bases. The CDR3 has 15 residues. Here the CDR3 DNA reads TGTGCCAGTAGTCATGGGCAGGGGGCTAACTATGGCTACACCTTC. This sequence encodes CASSHGQGANYGYTF.

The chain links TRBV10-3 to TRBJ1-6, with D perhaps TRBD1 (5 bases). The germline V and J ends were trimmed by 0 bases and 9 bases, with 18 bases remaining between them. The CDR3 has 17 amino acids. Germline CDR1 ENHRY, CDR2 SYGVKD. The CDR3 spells CAISESGRAPSGSPLHF. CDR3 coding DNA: TGTGCCATCAGTGAGTCGGGACGGGCCCCTTCGGGTTCACCCCTCCACTTT.

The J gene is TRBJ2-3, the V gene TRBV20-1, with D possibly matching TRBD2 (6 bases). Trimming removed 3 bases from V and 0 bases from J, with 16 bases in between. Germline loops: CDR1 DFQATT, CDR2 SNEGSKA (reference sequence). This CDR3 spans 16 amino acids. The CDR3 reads CSASSFWAGSTDTQYF. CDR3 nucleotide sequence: TGCAGTGCTAGTTCTTTTTGGGCGGGGAGCACAGATACGCAGTATTTT.

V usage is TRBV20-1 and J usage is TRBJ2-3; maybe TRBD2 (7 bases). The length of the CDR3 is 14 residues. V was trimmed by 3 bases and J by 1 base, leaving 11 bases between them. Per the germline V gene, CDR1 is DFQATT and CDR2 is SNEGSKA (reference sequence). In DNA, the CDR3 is TGCAGTGCTAGCGCGGGGGCAGGCACAGATACGCAGTATTTT. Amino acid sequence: CSASAGAGTDTQYF.

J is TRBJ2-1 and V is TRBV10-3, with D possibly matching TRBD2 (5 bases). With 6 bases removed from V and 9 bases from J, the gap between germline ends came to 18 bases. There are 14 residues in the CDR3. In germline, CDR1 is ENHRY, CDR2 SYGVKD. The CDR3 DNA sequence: TGTGCCATCAGAGAACCTACTAGTGGTGGTGAGCAGTTCTTC. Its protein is CAIREPTSGGEQFF.

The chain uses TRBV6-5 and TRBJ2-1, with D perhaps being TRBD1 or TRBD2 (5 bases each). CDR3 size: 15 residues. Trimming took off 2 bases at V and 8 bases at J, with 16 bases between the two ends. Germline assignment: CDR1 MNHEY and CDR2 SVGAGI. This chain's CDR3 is CASSYGTALGDEQFF. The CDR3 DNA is TGTGCCAGCAGTTACGGGACGGCTTTGGGGGATGAGCAGTTCTTC.

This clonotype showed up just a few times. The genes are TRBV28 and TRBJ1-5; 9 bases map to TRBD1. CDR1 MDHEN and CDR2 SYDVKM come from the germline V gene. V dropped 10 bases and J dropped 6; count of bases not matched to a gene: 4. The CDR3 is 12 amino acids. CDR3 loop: CATGDRVQPQHF. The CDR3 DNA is TGTGCCACAGGGGACAGGGTTCAGCCCCAGCATTTT.

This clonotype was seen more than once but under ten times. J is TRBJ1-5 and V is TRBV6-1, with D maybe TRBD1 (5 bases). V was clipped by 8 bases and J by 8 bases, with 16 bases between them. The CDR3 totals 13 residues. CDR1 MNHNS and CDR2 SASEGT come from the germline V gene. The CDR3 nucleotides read TGTGCCAGCGACCCCGGGGCTCTCGAGCCCCAGCATTTT. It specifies CASDPGALEPQHF.

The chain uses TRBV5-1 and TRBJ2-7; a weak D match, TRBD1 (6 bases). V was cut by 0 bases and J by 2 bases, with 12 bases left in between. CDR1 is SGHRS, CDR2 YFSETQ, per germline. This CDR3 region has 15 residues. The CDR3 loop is CASSLGGGVPYEQYF. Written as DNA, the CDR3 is TGCGCCAGCAGCTTGGGTGGGGGCGTACCCTACGAGCAGTACTTC.

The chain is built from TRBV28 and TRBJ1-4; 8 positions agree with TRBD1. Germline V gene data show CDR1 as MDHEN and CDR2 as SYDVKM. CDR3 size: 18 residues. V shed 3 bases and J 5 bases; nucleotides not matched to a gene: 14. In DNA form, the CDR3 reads TGTGCCAGCAGTTTCGTAAGCGGGACAGGAGTCCTCAATGAAAAACTGTTTTTT. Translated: CASSFVSGTGVLNEKLFF.

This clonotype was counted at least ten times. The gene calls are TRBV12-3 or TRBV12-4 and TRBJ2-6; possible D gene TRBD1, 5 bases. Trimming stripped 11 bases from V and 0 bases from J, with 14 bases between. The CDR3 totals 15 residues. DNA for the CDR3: TGTGCCGGACGAAGAACAGGCTCTGGGGCCAACGTCCTGACTTTC. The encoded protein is CAGRRTGSGANVLTF.

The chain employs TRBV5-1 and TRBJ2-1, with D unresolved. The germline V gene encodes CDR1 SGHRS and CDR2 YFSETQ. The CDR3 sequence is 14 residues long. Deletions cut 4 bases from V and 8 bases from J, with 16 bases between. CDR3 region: CASSAGSSPHEQFF. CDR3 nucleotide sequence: TGCGCCAGCAGCGCCGGGTCTTCGCCCCATGAGCAGTTCTTC.

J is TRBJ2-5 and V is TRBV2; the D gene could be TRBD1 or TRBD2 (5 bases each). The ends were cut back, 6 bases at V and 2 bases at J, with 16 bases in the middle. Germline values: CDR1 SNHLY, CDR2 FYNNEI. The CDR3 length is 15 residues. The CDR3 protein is CASSFQPGPQETQYF. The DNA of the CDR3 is TGTGCCAGCAGCTTTCAGCCGGGACCACAAGAGACCCAGTACTTC.

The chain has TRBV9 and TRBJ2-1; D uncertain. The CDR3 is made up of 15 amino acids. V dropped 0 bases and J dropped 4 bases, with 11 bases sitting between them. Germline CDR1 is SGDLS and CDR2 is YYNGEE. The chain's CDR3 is CASSVEGSPYNEQFF. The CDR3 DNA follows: TGTGCCAGCAGCGTAGAGGGCTCACCATACAATGAGCAGTTCTTC.

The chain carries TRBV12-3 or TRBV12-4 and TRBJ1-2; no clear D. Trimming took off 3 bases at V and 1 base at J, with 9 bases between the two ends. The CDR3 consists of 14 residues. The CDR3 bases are TGTGCCAGCAGTTTCTGTTGGGATAACTATGGCTACACCTTC. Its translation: CASSFCWDNYGYTF.

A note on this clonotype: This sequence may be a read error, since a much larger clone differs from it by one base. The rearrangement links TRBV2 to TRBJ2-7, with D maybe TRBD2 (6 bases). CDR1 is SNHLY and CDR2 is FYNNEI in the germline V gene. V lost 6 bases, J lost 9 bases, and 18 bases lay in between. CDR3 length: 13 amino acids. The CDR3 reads CASRPSATHGQYF. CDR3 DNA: TGTGCCAGCAGGCCTAGCGCTACTCACGGGCAGTACTTC.

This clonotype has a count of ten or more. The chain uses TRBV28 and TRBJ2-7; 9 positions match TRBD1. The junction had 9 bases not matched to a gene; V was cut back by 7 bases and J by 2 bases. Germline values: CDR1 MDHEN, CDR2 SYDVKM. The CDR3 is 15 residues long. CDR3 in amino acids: CASTPPDRGTYEQYF. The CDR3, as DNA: TGTGCCAGCACGCCCCCCGACAGGGGGACCTACGAGCAGTACTTC.